The rows below give T cell receptor beta chains drawn from one sample of a study of identical twins. A single record per CDR3 protein comes from TCRdb applying MiXCR to the 5' RACE reads. The sample has around 1.7 million distinct CDR3 sequences; around 33% are singletons. What was sequenced was cord blood. These receptors were obtained from a newborn girl in good health. The CDR3 runs from the conserved cysteine through the conserved F or W. The D gene is left open where the match is weak. Clone size is not always given. Where it is, it says once, few, many or a class for expanded clones.

V gene: TRBV3-1; J gene: TRBJ2-5; clone size: many; D gene: NA; CDR3 protein: CASSQGASRETQYF; CDR3 DNA: TGTGCCAGCAGCCAAGGAGCGAGCAGGGAGACCCAGTACTTC
V gene: TRBV5-1; J gene: TRBJ2-1; clone size: NA; D gene: NA; CDR3 protein: CASSLSGSHNEQFF; CDR3 DNA: TGCGCCAGCAGCTTATCGGGATCCCACAATGAGCAGTTCTTC
V gene: TRBV15; J gene: TRBJ1-4; clone size: NA; D gene: TRBD1; CDR3 protein: CATSPRTGPTNEKLFF; CDR3 DNA: TGTGCCACCAGCCCCCGGACAGGTCCAACTAATGAAAAACTGTTTTTT
V gene: TRBV28; J gene: TRBJ2-7; clone size: few; D gene: NA; CDR3 protein: CASSPTGLTDEQYF; CDR3 DNA: TGTGCCAGCAGTCCTACAGGGTTAACGGACGAGCAGTACTTC
V gene: TRBV10-3; J gene: TRBJ2-3; clone size: many; D gene: TRBD2; CDR3 protein: CAISGLAATDTQYF; CDR3 DNA: TGTGCCATCAGTGGACTAGCGGCAACAGATACGCAGTATTTT
V gene: TRBV28; J gene: TRBJ2-6; clone size: few; D gene: TRBD2; CDR3 protein: CASSFSGRNGANVLTF; CDR3 DNA: TGTGCCAGCAGTTTTAGCGGGAGAAATGGGGCCAACGTCCTGACTTTC
V gene: TRBV27; J gene: TRBJ2-7; clone size: NA; D gene: NA; CDR3 protein: CASSLGAARYEQYF; CDR3 DNA: TGTGCCAGCAGTTTGGGGGCGGCCAGGTACGAGCAGTACTTC
V gene: TRBV4-1; J gene: TRBJ2-1; clone size: many; D gene: NA; CDR3 protein: CASSRPRHEQFF; CDR3 DNA: TGCGCCAGCAGCAGGCCTAGACATGAGCAGTTCTTC
V gene: TRBV7-9; J gene: TRBJ2-5; clone size: NA; D gene: TRBD2; CDR3 protein: CASSLGQGLAFQETQCF; CDR3 DNA: TGTGCCAGCAGCTTAGGTCAGGGACTAGCGTTTCAAGAGACCCAGTGCTTC
V gene: TRBV6-1; J gene: TRBJ2-5; clone size: few; D gene: NA; CDR3 protein: CASSERGRSTYQETQYF; CDR3 DNA: TGTGCCAGCAGTGAACGGGGACGTAGTACGTACCAAGAGACCCAGTACTTC
V gene: TRBV20-1; J gene: TRBJ2-3; clone size: NA; D gene: NA; CDR3 protein: CSFPIPSTDTQYF; CDR3 DNA: TGCAGTTTTCCCATCCCTAGCACAGATACGCAGTATTTT
V gene: TRBV13; J gene: TRBJ1-1; clone size: NA; D gene: NA; CDR3 protein: CASSFGEGLEAFF; CDR3 DNA: TGTGCCAGCAGCTTTGGGGAGGGGCTGGAAGCTTTCTTT
V gene: TRBV12-3/TRBV12-4; J gene: TRBJ1-4; clone size: NA; D gene: NA; CDR3 protein: CASSRGSNEKLFF; CDR3 DNA: TGTGCCAGCAGCCGGGGGAGTAATGAAAAACTGTTTTTT
V gene: TRBV20-1; J gene: TRBJ2-7; clone size: NA; D gene: NA; CDR3 protein: CSASEQGSTYEQYF; CDR3 DNA: TGCAGTGCTAGTGAGCAGGGGTCTACCTACGAGCAGTACTTC
V gene: TRBV4-1; J gene: TRBJ2-3; clone size: once; D gene: NA; CDR3 protein: CASSQSTGNADTQYF; CDR3 DNA: TGCGCCAGCAGCCAATCCACAGGGAACGCAGATACGCAGTATTTT
V gene: TRBV24-1; J gene: TRBJ2-5; clone size: few; D gene: NA; CDR3 protein: CATSDPQTQYF; CDR3 DNA: TGTGCCACCAGTGACCCTCAGACCCAGTACTTC
V gene: TRBV5-6; J gene: TRBJ2-7; clone size: NA; D gene: NA; CDR3 protein: CATALRGSYEQYF; CDR3 DNA: TGTGCCACCGCTTTACGGGGCTCCTACGAGCAGTACTTC
V gene: TRBV6-1; J gene: TRBJ2-1; clone size: NA; D gene: NA; CDR3 protein: CASSEDLPGYNEQFF; CDR3 DNA: TGTGCCAGCAGTGAAGATTTGCCTGGCTACAATGAGCAGTTCTTC
V gene: TRBV27; J gene: TRBJ2-4; clone size: NA; D gene: TRBD1; CDR3 protein: CASSLSPGTGKNIQYF; CDR3 DNA: TGTGCCAGCAGTTTATCCCCCGGGACAGGGAAAAACATTCAGTACTTC
V gene: TRBV6-5; J gene: TRBJ1-2; clone size: NA; D gene: NA; CDR3 protein: CASRSGTQNWGGYTF; CDR3 DNA: TGTGCCAGCAGGTCCGGGACACAAAATTGGGGTGGCTACACCTTC
V gene: TRBV9; J gene: TRBJ2-7; clone size: few; D gene: TRBD2; CDR3 protein: CASSVGTSGGLYEQYF; CDR3 DNA: TGTGCCAGCAGCGTAGGGACTAGCGGGGGGCTGTACGAGCAGTACTTC
V gene: TRBV18; J gene: TRBJ2-3; clone size: many; D gene: NA; CDR3 protein: CASSPPRALRDTQYF; CDR3 DNA: TGTGCCAGCTCACCACCAAGGGCCCTCAGAGATACGCAGTATTTT
V gene: TRBV14; J gene: TRBJ1-1; clone size: NA; D gene: NA; CDR3 protein: CASRGGRNSDAFF; CDR3 DNA: TGTGCCAGCAGGGGAGGACGCAACTCGGACGCTTTCTTT
V gene: TRBV7-2; J gene: TRBJ2-7; clone size: few; D gene: NA; CDR3 protein: CASSLGLVVGSYEQYF; CDR3 DNA: TGTGCCAGCAGCTTAGGACTAGTAGTTGGGAGCTACGAGCAGTACTTC
V gene: TRBV6-1; J gene: TRBJ2-7; clone size: once; D gene: TRBD1; CDR3 protein: CASSPPLGQGNYEQYF; CDR3 DNA: TGTGCCAGCAGTCCCCCATTAGGACAGGGGAACTACGAGCAGTACTTC
V gene: TRBV20-1; J gene: TRBJ1-6; clone size: NA; D gene: NA; CDR3 protein: CSASLRGTPLHF; CDR3 DNA: TGCAGTGCTAGTTTGAGGGGAACACCCCTCCACTTT
V gene: TRBV12-3/TRBV12-4; J gene: TRBJ1-5; clone size: NA; D gene: NA; CDR3 protein: CASSFKAEQETQHF; CDR3 DNA: TGTGCCAGCAGTTTCAAGGCGGAACAAGAGACCCAGCATTTT